A selection of T cell receptor beta chains follows, all from one sample in a study of shared clonotypes between healthy human individuals. Generated by immunoSEQ multiplex PCR, the TCRdb table keeps only in-frame clones and is missing some. The profile covers some 1.5 million clones, with more than 95% appearing a single time and roughly 1.2% taken by the ten largest. Material for sequencing was naive CD4+ T cells sorted from blood. These receptors all stem from a man under 40 in good health. Both conserved end residues are trimmed from each CDR3. A D gene is named only where the DNA matches it firmly.

d_call | v_call | cdr3_aa
TRBD2 | TRBV7-3 | ASSLGTSGPYEQY
TRBD2 | TRBV10-2 | ASSEFALAGDNEQF
TRBD2 | TRBV6-1 | ASSKREAGQF
TRBD2 | TRBV5-1 | ASSFTSGRAYNEQF
- | TRBV4-3 | ASSQTREQFYEQY
- | TRBV5-4 | ASRKGDNEKLF
TRBD1 | TRBV30 | ASYRDSSYEQY
- | TRBV5-6 | ASKLDRMNTEAF
TRBD2 | TRBV10-3 | AISERGTPASGRGSTDTQY
- | TRBV19 | ASSGWGPSYNEQF
- | TRBV18 | ATQRDSNQPQH
- | TRBV7-2 | ASSTKVQGLFLGTDTQY
- | TRBV7-8 | ASSPGANYGYT
- | TRBV11-3 | ASSSDLIGELF
- | TRBV14 | ASSQTSGELF
- | TRBV18 | ASSPLRGRMDYEQY
- | TRBV18 | ASSPSQGVHEQY
- | TRBV5-1 | ASSGTAVGNTEAF
- | TRBV9 | ASSVSWEYGEQY
- | TRBV30 | AWTTPGYQETQY
- | TRBV7-2 | ASSLGSSLNYGYT
- | TRBV10-3 | AISLQDNYGYT
TRBD1 | TRBV7-9 | ASSGQGQETQY
- | TRBV27 | ASSPRLDRPGPYGYT
- | TRBV28 | ASSTQAPLYGYT
TRBD1 | TRBV11-1 | ASRSWDSDYGYT
TRBD2 | TRBV29-1 | SVGTSGGEQF
- | TRBV19 | ASSKALNTGELF
- | TRBV19 | ASSIAANQPQH
- | TRBV7-9 | ASSFGASSYEQY
TRBD1 | TRBV18 | ASSPRLRTGVFSEQY
- | TRBV9 | ASSVAGVFGANVLT
- | TRBV18 | ASSPRTGGSSGSNTGELF
TRBD1 | TRBV18 | ASSPIQGIHEQY
TRBD1 | TRBV6-1 | ASKGTGLYIQY
TRBD1 | TRBV2 | ASRDRGHHYGYT
- | TRBV18 | ASSPGQLPQQY
- | TRBV10-3 | AISGSGSYNEQF